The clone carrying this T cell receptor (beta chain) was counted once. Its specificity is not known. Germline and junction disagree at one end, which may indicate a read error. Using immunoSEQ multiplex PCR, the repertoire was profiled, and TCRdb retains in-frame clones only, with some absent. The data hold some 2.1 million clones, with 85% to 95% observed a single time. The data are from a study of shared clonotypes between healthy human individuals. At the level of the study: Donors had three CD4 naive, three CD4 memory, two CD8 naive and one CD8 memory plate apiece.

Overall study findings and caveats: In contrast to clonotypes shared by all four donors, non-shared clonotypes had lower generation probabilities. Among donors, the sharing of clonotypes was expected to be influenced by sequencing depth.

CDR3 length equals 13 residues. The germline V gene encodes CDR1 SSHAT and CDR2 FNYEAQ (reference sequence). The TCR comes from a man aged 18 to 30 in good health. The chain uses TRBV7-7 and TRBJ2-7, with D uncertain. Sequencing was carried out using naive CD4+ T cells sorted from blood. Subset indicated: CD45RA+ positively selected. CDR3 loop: CASSLAGEREQYF. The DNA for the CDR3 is TGTGCTAGCAGCTTAGCTGGGGAAAGGGAGCAGTACTTC.